Each of the 20 T cell receptor beta chains below was sequenced from the same sample in a study of blood T cell repertoires in COVID-19. The protocol was immunoSEQ multiplex PCR, while the TCRdb copy is restricted to in-frame clones and leaves out a portion. The data show approximately 190,000 clones, 75% to 90% seen once. The sample comprised peripheral blood. The receptors were gathered from a man aged 55 to 70 with acute or convalescent COVID-19.

The chain links TRBV29-1 to TRBJ2-4; 8 bases fit TRBD1. The CDR3 runs to 18 residues. Germline values: CDR1 SQVTM, CDR2 ANQGSEA. After removal of 7 bases from V and 0 bases from J, the junction contained 17 bases not matched to a gene. DNA for the CDR3: TGCAGCGCTCGGTTCGGACAGGGTACTTGGGAAGCCAAAAACATTCAGTACTTC. Translating gives CSARFGQGTWEAKNIQYF.

The chain combines TRBV9 with TRBJ1-1; tentative D call: TRBD1 (6 bases). This CDR3 comprises 12 residues. The ends were cut back, 4 bases at V and 5 bases at J, with 9 bases in the middle. Per the germline V gene, CDR1 is SGDLS and CDR2 is YYNGEE. CDR3: CASSSRGTEAFF. The CDR3 DNA reads as TGTGCCAGCAGCTCAAGGGGGACTGAAGCTTTCTTT. Complete variable domain (other parts from reference TRBV9 and TRBJ1-1): DSGVTQTPKHLITATGQRVTLRCSPRSGDLSVYWYQQSLDQGLQFLIQYYNGEERAKGNILERFSAQQFPDLHSELNLSSLELGDSALYFCASSSRGTEAFFGQGTRLTVV.

The genes are TRBV18 and TRBJ2-7, with D tentatively TRBD1 (5 bases). The germline V and J ends were trimmed by 2 bases and 6 bases, with 11 bases remaining between them. The CDR3 totals 13 residues. From germline, CDR1 is KGHSH and CDR2 LQKENI. CDR3 sequence (DNA): TGTGCCAGCTCACCATTCACAGGATCCGAGCAGTACTTC. This gives the protein CASSPFTGSEQYF.

The chain employs TRBV5-5 and TRBJ1-5; 12 bases fit TRBD1. The V segment lost 1 base and the J segment 7 bases; nucleotides outside the gene matches: 12. The CDR3 covers 18 residues. The V gene's germline CDR1 is SGHKS and CDR2 YYEKEE (reference sequence). The CDR3 is CASSLFISGQGATQPQHF. The CDR3 region has the DNA TGTGCCAGCAGCTTGTTTATTTCGGGACAGGGGGCGACCCAGCCCCAGCATTTT.

This chain connects TRBV5-1 to TRBJ1-3; the D is unclear. The CDR3 is 15 residues long. With 0 bases removed from V and 4 bases from J, the gap between germline ends came to 11 bases. Germline CDR1 is SGHRS and CDR2 is YFSETQ. This CDR3 reads CASSLAPTQGNTIYF. In DNA, the CDR3 is TGCGCCAGCAGCTTGGCCCCAACACAAGGAAACACCATATATTTT. The full variable domain, its missing parts supplied by reference TRBV5-1 and TRBJ1-3, is KAGVTQTPRYLIKTRGQQVTLSCSPISGHRSVSWYQQTPGQGLQFLFEYFSETQRNKGNFPGRFSGRQFSNSRSEMNVSTLELGDSALYLCASSLAPTQGNTIYFGEGSWLTVV.

This chain uses TRBV19 with TRBJ1-5; D is unresolved. The CDR3 runs 16 residues. CDR1 and CDR2 from the germline V gene are LNHDA and SQIVND (reference sequence). Deletions cut 4 bases from V and 5 bases from J, with 18 bases between. Here the CDR3 reads CASSRREAGLDQPQHF. The CDR3 DNA follows: TGTGCCAGTAGTAGGCGGGAGGCAGGCCTGGATCAGCCCCAGCATTTT.

This rearrangement joins TRBV6-4 to TRBJ2-7, with D uncertain. The CDR3 is made up of 13 amino acids. V dropped 6 bases and J dropped 3 bases, with 12 bases sitting between them. In germline, CDR1 is MRHNA, CDR2 SNTAGT. CDR3 residues: CASSYNSIYEQYF. The DNA for the CDR3 is TGTGCCAGCAGCTATAATAGCATCTACGAGCAGTACTTC.

V gene TRBV4-1 combines with J gene TRBJ2-5; D perhaps matches TRBD1 (6 bases). Trimming removed 1 base at V and 5 bases at J, with 14 bases between. CDR3 length: 15 amino acids. Germline CDR1 reads MGHRA; CDR2 reads YSYEKL. In DNA form, the CDR3 reads TGCGCCAGCAGCCAAGTAATGCCGAGGGGGGAGACCCAGTACTTC. It specifies CASSQVMPRGETQYF.

The gene calls are TRBV20-1 and TRBJ2-1; TRBD2 agrees at 7 bases. Germline V gives CDR1 DFQATT, CDR2 SNEGSKA (reference sequence). V dropped 7 bases and J dropped 4; count of bases not matched to a gene: 13. The CDR3 is 15 residues long. The CDR3 here is CSVSRPSGVYNEQFF. CDR3 in DNA: TGCAGTGTTAGTAGGCCCAGCGGGGTTTACAATGAGCAGTTCTTC.

The J gene is TRBJ2-3, the V gene TRBV5-1, with TRBD1 matching over 7 bases. From germline, CDR1 is SGHRS and CDR2 YFSETQ. Losses at the gene ends were 0 bases for V and 0 bases for J; bases not matched to a gene: 7. The length of the CDR3 is 17 residues. The CDR3 reads CASSLGDSTDSTDTQYF. The CDR3 DNA follows: TGCGCCAGCAGCTTGGGGGACAGTACTGATAGCACAGATACGCAGTATTTT.

V and J are TRBV19 and TRBJ1-2; 7 positions match TRBD1. CDR1 is LNHDA and CDR2 is SQIVND in the germline V gene (reference sequence). V gave up 3 bases and J gave up 0 bases; unmatched junction bases: 10. There are 17 residues in the CDR3. CDR3: CASSIGWRGPANYGYTF. The CDR3 nucleotides are TGTGCCAGTAGTATTGGCTGGAGGGGGCCAGCTAACTATGGCTACACCTTC.

The chain uses TRBV5-4 and TRBJ1-1; D unresolved. The CDR3 runs to 12 residues. CDR1 is SGHNT and CDR2 is YYREEE in the germline V gene (reference sequence). With 2 bases removed from V and 8 bases from J, the gap between germline ends came to 10 bases. The CDR3 nucleotides read TGTGCCAGCAGCTTTTCGCGATCCGAAGCTTTCTTT. This sequence encodes CASSFSRSEAFF.

The chain carries TRBV19 and TRBJ1-5, with 7 bases aligning to TRBD1. The CDR3 totals 16 residues. V gave up 5 bases and J gave up 5 bases; unmatched junction bases: 12. Germline assignment: CDR1 LNHDA and CDR2 SQIVND (reference sequence). As DNA, the CDR3 is TGTGCCAGTAGTGCCCCCCTCAGGGGGAAGGATCAGCCCCAGCATTTT. It yields the protein CASSAPLRGKDQPQHF.

The chain couples TRBV5-6 to TRBJ1-2; D is possibly TRBD1 (5 bases). The CDR3 sequence is 13 residues long. Per the germline V gene, CDR1 is SGHDT and CDR2 is YYEEEE. Trimming stripped 4 bases from V and 2 bases from J, with 9 bases between. The CDR3 region is CASSPGENYGYTF. The CDR3 nucleotides read TGTGCCAGCAGCCCGGGGGAGAACTATGGCTACACCTTC.

The chain carries TRBV2 and TRBJ1-5, with a weak D call TRBD1 (6 bases). This CDR3 has 14 residues. Germline V lookup: CDR1 SNHLY, CDR2 FYNNEI. V was clipped by 4 bases and J by 5 bases, with 12 bases between them. CDR3 in amino acids: CASSGLTGYQPQHF. The CDR3 region has the DNA TGTGCCAGCAGTGGCTTGACAGGATATCAGCCCCAGCATTTT.

The chain carries TRBV18 and TRBJ2-7; 7 positions agree with TRBD1. J gave up 1 base and V 2 bases, and 2 bases lay outside the gene matches. From germline, CDR1 is KGHSH and CDR2 LQKENI. CDR3 length: 14 amino acids. CDR3 nucleotides: TGTGCCAGCTCACCATCGGGACAGTCCTACGAGCAGTACTTC. It codes for CASSPSGQSYEQYF.

The V call is TRBV6-1, the J call TRBJ1-1; no reliable D call. Trimming pared 3 bases from V and 2 bases from J, leaving 7 bases between. This CDR3 spans 13 amino acids. Germline V gene lookup returns CDR1 MNHNS and CDR2 SASEGT. The CDR3 protein is CASSDSPNTEAFF. CDR3 in DNA: TGTGCCAGCAGTGATAGCCCTAACACTGAAGCTTTCTTT.

This clone was seen a few times. V usage is TRBV6-5 and J usage is TRBJ1-1; 8 bases line up with TRBD1. The ends lost 6 bases at V and 5 bases at J; junction bases unmatched: 8. The CDR3 contains 14 residues. The germline gives CDR1 MNHEY, CDR2 SVGAGI. Here the CDR3 reads CASRVRGRGTEAFF. The CDR3 region has the DNA TGTGCCAGCAGGGTCAGGGGGCGCGGAACTGAAGCTTTCTTT.

The chain is built from TRBV20-1 and TRBJ1-2; D remains unclear. V was trimmed by 8 bases and J by 5 bases, leaving 12 bases between them. This CDR3 contains 11 residues. CDR1 and CDR2 (germline): DFQATT, SNEGSKA (reference sequence). The CDR3 loop reads CSTLGEYGYTF. The DNA for the CDR3 is TGCAGTACCCTCGGGGAGTATGGCTACACCTTC.

The CDR3 DNA sequence: TGTGCCAGCAGTTACGGGACAGGTGGTCAGCCCCAGCATTTT. Its translation: CASSYGTGGQPQHF. The gene calls are TRBV6-5 and TRBJ1-5; 8 nucleotides agree with TRBD1. Germline V gene lookup returns CDR1 MNHEY and CDR2 SVGAGI. This CDR3 is built from 14 residues. After removal of 2 bases from V and 6 bases from J, the junction contained 3 bases not matched to a gene.